This is a list of T cell receptor beta chains from one sample in a study of blood T cell repertoires in COVID-19. The method was immunoSEQ multiplex PCR; TCRdb's version includes in-frame clones alone and lacks a portion of them. The sample lists under 250,000 clones; around 81% were seen once. Sequences were obtained from PBMCs or T cells enriched from blood (not recorded which). The source of these receptors is a woman aged 50 to 65 with acute COVID-19. Each CDR3 is given with its conserved first and last residue. The D gene is left open where the match is weak. Clone sizes are given selectively: once, few, many, or a class where the clone is expanded.

clone size	V gene	D gene	J gene	CDR3 DNA	CDR3 protein
NA	TRBV20-1	NA	TRBJ1-3	TGCAGTGCTAGTGAGGGGCGGAACACCATATATTTT	CSASEGRNTIYF
NA	TRBV7-9	NA	TRBJ2-7	TGTGCCAGCAGCTTAAACCCTAACTCCTACGAGCAGTACTTC	CASSLNPNSYEQYF
NA	TRBV7-9	NA	TRBJ2-7	TGTGCCAGCAACGAAGGCAGCGACTACGAGCAGTACTTC	CASNEGSDYEQYF
NA	TRBV5-1	NA	TRBJ2-1	TGCGCCAGCAGCGGCGGCGGGGCGAACGACAATGAGCAGTTCTTC	CASSGGGANDNEQFF
NA	TRBV28	TRBD2	TRBJ2-5	TGTGCCAGCATCGGGGGGGGTCCGGGGACCCAGTACTTC	CASIGGGPGTQYF
NA	TRBV7-2	TRBD2	TRBJ2-1	TGTGCCAGCAGCTTAGTAGGCGGGAGCTCGGGCAATGAGCAGTTCTTC	CASSLVGGSSGNEQFF
NA	TRBV5-1	NA	TRBJ1-1	TGCGCCAGCAGCTGGTCCGGGGGTGTTCCTGAAGCTTTCTTT	CASSWSGGVPEAFF
NA	TRBV7-9	NA	TRBJ2-1	TGTGCCAGCATGGGGGGTGAGCAGTTCTTC	CASMGGEQFF
few	TRBV28	TRBD1	TRBJ1-5	TGTGCCAGCAACACCACCCCGACAGGGAGATATAGCAATCAGCCCCAGCATTTT	CASNTTPTGRYSNQPQHF
NA	TRBV12-5	TRBD2	TRBJ2-2	TGTGCTAGTGGTTTGAGGGAGGGATACACCGGGGAGCTGTTTTTT	CASGLREGYTGELFF
NA	TRBV1	NA	TRBJ2-5	TGCACCAGCAGCCAAGAATTTCGGGCTAGCGGGGTAGAGACCCAGTACTTC	CTSSQEFRASGVETQYF
NA	TRBV28	TRBD1	TRBJ2-6	TGTGCCAGCAGTCCATTGACAGGGACTGGGGCCAACGTCCTGACTTTC	CASSPLTGTGANVLTF
few	TRBV6-2/TRBV6-3	TRBD2	TRBJ2-2	TGTGCCAGCAGTTCCTTTTTGACTAGCGGGAGTGGTCGGGAGCTGTTTTTT	CASSSFLTSGSGRELFF
NA	TRBV27	NA	TRBJ2-7	TGTGCCAGCAGTTTGGGGGGGGCTAACTTCGACGAGCAGTACTTC	CASSLGGANFDEQYF
NA	TRBV7-9	NA	TRBJ2-2	TGTGCCAGCAGACAGACAGTTTCAACCGGGGAGCTGTTTTTT	CASRQTVSTGELFF
NA	TRBV2	NA	TRBJ2-7	TGTGCCAGCAGTGCCATGGCGGGGCCCCTTTACGAGCAGTACTTC	CASSAMAGPLYEQYF
NA	TRBV7-2	TRBD1	TRBJ1-3	TGTGCCAGCAGCTTAGCGTTGGGACAGGGAAACACCATATATTTT	CASSLALGQGNTIYF
few	TRBV7-2	NA	TRBJ2-5	TGTGCCAGCAGCTTAGCGCCAGGGGTGGTGACCCAGTACTTC	CASSLAPGVVTQYF
NA	TRBV9	NA	TRBJ2-6	TGTGCCAGCAGTAGTGGCTCTGGGGCCAACGTCCTGACTTTC	CASSSGSGANVLTF
NA	TRBV11-2	NA	TRBJ2-1	TGTGCCAGCAGCCCAACAGATTACAATGAGCAGTTCTTC	CASSPTDYNEQFF
NA	TRBV5-3	TRBD1	TRBJ1-3	TGTGCCAGAAGCTCAGAGGGACGAGACAGGGTTCAAAGAAACACCATATATTTT	CARSSEGRDRVQRNTIYF
few	TRBV2	TRBD1	TRBJ1-5	TGTGCCAGCAGTACGGGGACAGGGGGTGATCAGCCCCAGCATTTT	CASSTGTGGDQPQHF
NA	TRBV5-6	NA	TRBJ1-2	TGTGCCAGCAGCTCGGGGAAGACTACTAACTATGGCTACACCTTC	CASSSGKTTNYGYTF
NA	TRBV28	TRBD1	TRBJ2-7	TGTGCCAGCAGTTCAGGACAGGGCGAGGAGCAGTACTTC	CASSSGQGEEQYF
NA	TRBV28	NA	TRBJ1-4	TGTGCCAGCAGTCCTTCGCCGGGTTCTAATGAAAAACTGTTTTTT	CASSPSPGSNEKLFF
NA	TRBV5-5	TRBD1	TRBJ2-1	TGTGCCAGCAGCTTGGGCGGGACAGGGTCCTACAATGAGCAGTTCTTC	CASSLGGTGSYNEQFF
NA	TRBV6-5	TRBD1	TRBJ2-6	TGTGCCAGCAGTTTCGACAGGGCCGGGGCCAACGTCCTGACTTTC	CASSFDRAGANVLTF
NA	TRBV6-5	NA	TRBJ1-1	TGTGCCAGCAGTCTACAGGGACCGAACACTGAAGCTTTCTTT	CASSLQGPNTEAFF
NA	TRBV6-5	NA	TRBJ2-5	TGTGCCAGCAGTTACCTTCCGGGACAAGAGACCCAGTACTTC	CASSYLPGQETQYF
NA	TRBV28	TRBD1	TRBJ1-2	TGTGCCAGCAGTTTAAAATTAGGACAGGAGAGACCCTATGGCTACACCTTC	CASSLKLGQERPYGYTF
NA	TRBV9	NA	TRBJ2-1	TGTGCCAGCAGCGCACAGGGAGGGATCTACAATGAGCAGTTCTTC	CASSAQGGIYNEQFF
NA	TRBV29-1	NA	TRBJ2-7	TGCAGCGTCAGGGATTACGAGCAGTACTTC	CSVRDYEQYF
NA	TRBV6-2/TRBV6-3	NA	TRBJ2-7	TGTGCCAGCAGTTACGGTCACTTAATCTCCTACGAGCAGTACTTC	CASSYGHLISYEQYF
NA	TRBV6-5	TRBD1	TRBJ2-1	TGTGCCAGCAGGGGACAGGGCTCCTACAATGAGCAGTTCTTC	CASRGQGSYNEQFF
NA	TRBV5-5	NA	TRBJ2-7	TGTGCCAGCAGCTTATACATCAACTCCTACGAGCAGTACTTC	CASSLYINSYEQYF
NA	TRBV11-3	NA	TRBJ1-6	TGTGCCAGCAGCTATAACTCAGGGAATTCACCCCTCCACTTT	CASSYNSGNSPLHF
NA	TRBV18	TRBD2	TRBJ2-5	TGTGCCAGCTCACCTATACGACTAGCGGGAGTGGGAGAGACCCAGTACTTC	CASSPIRLAGVGETQYF
NA	TRBV24-1	TRBD2	TRBJ2-7	TGTGCCACCAGTGACGGGGGGGCCTCCTACGAGCAGTACTTC	CATSDGGASYEQYF
NA	TRBV3-1/TRBV3-2	TRBD2	TRBJ2-2	TGTGCCAGCAGCCAGAAGTTCAGCGGGGGGGCGACCGGGGAGCTGTTTTTT	CASSQKFSGGATGELFF
NA	TRBV28	NA	TRBJ1-2	TGTGCCATCTCACCGGGGGGAAACTATGGCTACACCTTC	CAISPGGNYGYTF
NA	TRBV10-1	NA	TRBJ1-5	TGCGCCATCCCAGACAGGCCAGACAATCAGCCCCAGCATTTT	CAIPDRPDNQPQHF
NA	TRBV20-1	TRBD2	TRBJ2-1	TGCAGTGCCGAAGCGGGATATGAGCAGTTCTTC	CSAEAGYEQFF